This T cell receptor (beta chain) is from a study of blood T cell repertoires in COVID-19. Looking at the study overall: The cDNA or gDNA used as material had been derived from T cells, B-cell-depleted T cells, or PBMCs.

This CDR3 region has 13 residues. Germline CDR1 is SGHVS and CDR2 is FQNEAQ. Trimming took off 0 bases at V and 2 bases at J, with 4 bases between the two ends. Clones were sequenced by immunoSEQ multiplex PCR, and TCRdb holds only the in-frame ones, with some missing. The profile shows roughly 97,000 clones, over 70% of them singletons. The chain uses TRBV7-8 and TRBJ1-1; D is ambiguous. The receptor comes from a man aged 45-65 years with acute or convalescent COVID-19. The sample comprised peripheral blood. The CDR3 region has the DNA TGTGCCAGCAGCTTAGCTCTTAACACTGAAGCTTTCTTT. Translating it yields CASSLALNTEAFF.